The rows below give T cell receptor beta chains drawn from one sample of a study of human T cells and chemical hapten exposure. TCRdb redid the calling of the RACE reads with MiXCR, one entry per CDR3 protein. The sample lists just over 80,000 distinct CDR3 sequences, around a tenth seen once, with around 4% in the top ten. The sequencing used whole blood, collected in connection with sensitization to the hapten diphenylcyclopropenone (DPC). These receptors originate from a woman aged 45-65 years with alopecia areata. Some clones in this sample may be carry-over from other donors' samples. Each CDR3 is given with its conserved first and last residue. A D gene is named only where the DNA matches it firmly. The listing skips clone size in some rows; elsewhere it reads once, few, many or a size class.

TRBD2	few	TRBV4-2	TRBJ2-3	TGTGCCAGCAGACGCGGGACTAGCGGGGGGTCGCAGTATTTT	CASRRGTSGGSQYF
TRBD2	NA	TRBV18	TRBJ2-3	TGTGCCAGCTCACCAACCCTACTAGCGGGGGGCCGCACAGATACGCAGTATTTT	CASSPTLLAGGRTDTQYF
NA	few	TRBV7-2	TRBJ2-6	TGTGCCAGCAGCTTACGGCGTAGTGGGGCCAACGTCCTGACTTTC	CASSLRRSGANVLTF
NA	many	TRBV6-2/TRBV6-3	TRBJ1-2	TGTGCCAGCAGTCCCGGACCCAAAAGGCGTGGTGATGGCTACACCTTC	CASSPGPKRRGDGYTF
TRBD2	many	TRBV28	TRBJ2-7	TGTGCCAGCAGTTACGACCCGGGGGGGGGCACCTACGAGCAGTACTTC	CASSYDPGGGTYEQYF
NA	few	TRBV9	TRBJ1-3	TGTGCCAGCAGCGTAGCTGAGGGAAACACCATATATTTT	CASSVAEGNTIYF
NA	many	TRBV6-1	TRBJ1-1	TGTGCCAGCAGTGAGGGCCATGAAGCTTTCTTT	CASSEGHEAFF
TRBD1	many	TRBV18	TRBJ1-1	TGTGCCAGCTCCGCCCCGGACAGGGAAAACACTGAAGCTTTCTTT	CASSAPDRENTEAFF
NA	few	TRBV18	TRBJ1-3	TGTGCCAGCTCATCAGACAGTAACACCATATATTTT	CASSSDSNTIYF
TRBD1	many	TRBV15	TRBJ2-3	TGTGCCACCAGCATAGGACAGGGACCAGATACGCAGTATTTT	CATSIGQGPDTQYF
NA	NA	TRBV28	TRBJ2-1	TGTGCCAGCAGGGGGGAGGCTAGATACAATGAGCAGTTCTTC	CASRGEARYNEQFF
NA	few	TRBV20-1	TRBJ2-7	TGCAGTGCTTTGAGGGACGGGACCTACGAGCAGTACTTC	CSALRDGTYEQYF
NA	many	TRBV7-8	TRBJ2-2	TGTGCCAGCAGACCACGACCGAACACCGGGGAGCTGTTTTTT	CASRPRPNTGELFF
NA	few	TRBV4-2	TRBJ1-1	TGTGCCAGCAGCCAAGACAGTCCAGGGGCTCGGAACACTGAAGCTTTCTTT	CASSQDSPGARNTEAFF
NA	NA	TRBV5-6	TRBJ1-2	TGTGCCAGCAGCTTAGGGAGAAACAATGCCTATGGCTACACCTTC	CASSLGRNNAYGYTF
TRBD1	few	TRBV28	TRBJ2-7	TGTGCCAGCAGGGGACAGTACGAGCAGTACTTC	CASRGQYEQYF
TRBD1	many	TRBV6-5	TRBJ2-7	TGTGCCAGCAGTGTCACAGGGGGCAAGCAGTACTTC	CASSVTGGKQYF
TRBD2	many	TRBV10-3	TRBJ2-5	TGTGCCATCAGTGATAGCGGGAAGAAAGAGACCCAGTACTTC	CAISDSGKKETQYF
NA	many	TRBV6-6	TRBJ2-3	TGTGCCAGCCTCACTAGGGATACGCAGTATTTT	CASLTRDTQYF
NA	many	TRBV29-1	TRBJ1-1	TGCAGCGTTAAAACAGGGCTCACTGAAGCTTTCTTT	CSVKTGLTEAFF
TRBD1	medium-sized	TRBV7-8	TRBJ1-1	TGTGCCAGCAGCCTATACTCCGGGACAGGGGTTTTTGACACTGAAGCTTTCTTT	CASSLYSGTGVFDTEAFF
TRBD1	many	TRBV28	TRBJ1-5	TGTGCCAGCGCCCCCCTAACCGGGACAGTTCTCCTTAGGCCTCAGCCCCAGCATTTT	CASAPLTGTVLLRPQPQHF
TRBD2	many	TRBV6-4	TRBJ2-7	TGTGCCAGCAGCTTCGAAGCGGGGCTCGGCTACGAGCAGTACTTC	CASSFEAGLGYEQYF
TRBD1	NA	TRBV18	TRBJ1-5	TGTGCCAGCTCACCACGCTTGACAGGGGATGGTAGCAATCAGCCCCAGCATTTT	CASSPRLTGDGSNQPQHF
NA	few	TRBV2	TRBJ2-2	TGTGCCAGCAGTGTCAGGGGAACCGGGGAGCTGTTTTTT	CASSVRGTGELFF
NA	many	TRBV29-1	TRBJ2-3	TGCAGCGTTGCTGTTAGCACAGATACGCAGTATTTT	CSVAVSTDTQYF
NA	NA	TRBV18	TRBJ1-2	TGTGCCAGCTCACCAGGGGGCCTGGATGGCTACACCTTC	CASSPGGLDGYTF
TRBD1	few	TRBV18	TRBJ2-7	TGTGCCAGCTCAGCTCGCAGGACAGGGGTCCACGAGCAGTACTTC	CASSARRTGVHEQYF
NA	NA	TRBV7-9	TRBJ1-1	TGTGCCAGCAGCTTCCTCACAGGGCCCGGGACTGAAGCTTTCTTT	CASSFLTGPGTEAFF
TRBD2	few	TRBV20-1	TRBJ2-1	TGCAGTGCAAAGGGGAGGGCTGACTACAATGAGCAGTTCTTC	CSAKGRADYNEQFF
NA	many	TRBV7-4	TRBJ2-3	TGTGCCAGCACCTTGTTGGCCGCGGAAACGCAGTATTTT	CASTLLAAETQYF
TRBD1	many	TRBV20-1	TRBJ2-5	TGCAGTGCTAGAGATCCGGGACAGGGTGGGACAGAGACCCAGTACTTC	CSARDPGQGGTETQYF
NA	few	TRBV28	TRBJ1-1	TGTGCCAGCAGTCCCCCAGGGAACACTGAAGCTTTCTTT	CASSPPGNTEAFF
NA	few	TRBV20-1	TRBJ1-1	TGCAGTGCTCGCCTTTTACGGGACACTGAAGCTTTCTTT	CSARLLRDTEAFF
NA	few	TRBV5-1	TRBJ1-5	TGCGCCAGCAGTTCTGGACAGTCAGGTCAGCCCCAGCATTTT	CASSSGQSGQPQHF
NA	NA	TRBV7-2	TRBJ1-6	TGTGCCAGCAGCGGCAGGGGCTCACCCCTCCACTTT	CASSGRGSPLHF
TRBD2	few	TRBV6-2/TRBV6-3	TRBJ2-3	TGTGCCAGCAGTTCCTTACTAGCGGGGAACACAGATACGCAGTATTTT	CASSSLLAGNTDTQYF
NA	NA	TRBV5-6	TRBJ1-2	TGTGCCAGCAGCTTTACGGGACTGATCTATGGCTACACCTTC	CASSFTGLIYGYTF
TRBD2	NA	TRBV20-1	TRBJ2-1	TGCAGTGCTAGATCTACTAGCGGGGGGGTAAATGAGCAGTTCTTC	CSARSTSGGVNEQFF
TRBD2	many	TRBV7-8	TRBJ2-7	TGTGCCAGCAGCTTGGGACTAGCGGGTTTGGAGCAGTACTTC	CASSLGLAGLEQYF
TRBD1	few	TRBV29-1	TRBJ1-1	TGCAGCGTTGAAGACACGACAGGGGGTGAAGCTTTCTTT	CSVEDTTGGEAFF